This TCR beta chain was found in a study of circulating tumor DNA in untreated peripheral T-cell lymphoma. Broader study findings: Tumor-specific clonotypes: identified in 70% to 80% of patients, 86% of baseline tissues.

There are 11 residues in the CDR3. Germline assignment: CDR1 MRHNA and CDR2 SNTAGT. Trimming removed 11 bases from V and 6 bases from J, with 11 bases in between. Repertoires were generated with immunoSEQ multiplex PCR, while TCRdb's copy carries only in-frame clones and drops some. Among roughly 9,000 clones, around four fifths were seen once, and the ten largest hold approximately 2%. Regarding this clone: Its antigen remains unknown.

The tumor tissue sample was taken at baseline before any treatment. The TCR sequence derives from a human donor with peripheral T-cell lymphoma. Sample: tumor tissue. V usage is TRBV6-4 and J usage is TRBJ2-4; maybe TRBD1 (6 bases). The CDR3 is CAGQGGNIQYF. DNA for the CDR3: TGTGCCGGACAAGGGGGAAACATTCAGTACTTC.